The TCR beta chain under discussion was sequenced for a study of technical replicates of blood from a handful of donors listed by TCRdb under 2017. This clone has just one count. Its antigen remains undetermined. The sample holds no much larger clone one base away, and base qualities are not on file. The library was prepared using the immunoSEQ multiplex PCR assay. TCRdb stores this immuneACCESS table with in-frame sequences only. Part of the clones is absent; in the studies checked, under half of the shortfall reflects unresolved V genes, and no reason is known for the rest. This sample gives 75,000 to 85,000 clones in total; about 81% of them show up just once. Roughly 4% of the sample is in the top ten clones. Trimming costs V 1 base and J 7 bases, and their ends lie 5 bases apart. CDR1 and CDR2 are drawn from the germline V gene: SGHTA, FQGNSA. The CDR3 spans 12 residues, from the cysteine through the phenylalanine. The kept DNA is CDR3 alone, 36 bases in frame from the first base.

The sequence links TRBV7-2 to TRBJ1-5; the D gene lacks a confident call. The sample consisted of PBMCs. The clonotype originates from a human donor in good health. Some clones in this sample may be carry-over from other donors' samples. The CDR3 protein is CASSLGGQPQHF. The sequence in DNA is TGTGCCAGCAGCTTAGGAGGACAGCCCCAGCATTTT.